This T cell receptor beta chain was retrieved from a study of T-cell reconstitution after alpha-beta-depleted transplantation in children. This clonotype was seen more than once but under ten times. Unique molecular identifiers were incorporated when the TCRbeta library was constructed. Via MiXCR, TCRdb re-called the PCR reads, giving one row per CDR3 protein. The sample consists of about 480,000 distinct CDR3 sequences, about an eighth of them appearing once. Material: PBMCs from the stem cell graft donor, obtained from the stem cell graft. This TCR was recovered from a human donor who donated a stem cell graft to a child with combined immunodeficiency.

The CDR3 region is CASSFIAGQDKGKQFF. CDR3 bases: TGTGCCAGCAGCTTTATCGCGGGACAGGACAAGGGAAAGCAGTTCTTC. The rearrangement links TRBV7-9 to TRBJ2-1, with 8 bases fitting TRBD1. The length of the CDR3 is 16 residues. Germline trimming cut 3 bases from V and 11 bases from J; bases unmatched to any gene: 15. CDR1 SEHNR and CDR2 FQNEAQ come from the germline V gene (reference sequence).